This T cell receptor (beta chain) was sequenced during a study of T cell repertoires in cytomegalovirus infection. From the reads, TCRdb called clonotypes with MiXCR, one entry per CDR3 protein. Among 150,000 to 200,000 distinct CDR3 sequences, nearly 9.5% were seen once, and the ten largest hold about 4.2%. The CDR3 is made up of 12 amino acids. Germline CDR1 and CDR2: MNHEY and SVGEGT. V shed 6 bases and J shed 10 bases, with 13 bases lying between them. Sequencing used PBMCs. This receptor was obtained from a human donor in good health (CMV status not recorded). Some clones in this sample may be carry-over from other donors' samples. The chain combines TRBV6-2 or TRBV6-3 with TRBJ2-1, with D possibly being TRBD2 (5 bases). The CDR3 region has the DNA TGTGCCAGCAGACTTGTGACGGGGGAGCAGTTCTTC. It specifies CASRLVTGEQFF.